This record looks at one T cell receptor beta chain sequence and its context. Its specificity is not known. The PCR contained 60 Vbeta and 13 Jbeta primers. Libraries were prepared by immunoSEQ multiplex PCR; TCRdb keeps only in-frame clonotypes and omits some of them. The sample consists of roughly 180,000 clones, roughly four fifths of them appearing once. The sample originates from a study of cytomegalovirus exposure and HLA in healthy donors. Overall study: The study's early data release held 75 million to 95 million unique TCRs from HLA-typed donors. The study, taken as a whole, reports: Later genetic work tied a missense DCLRE1C variant to beta-chain V and J trimming. Sequence variants that were highly shared formed a cluster that was likely a sequencing artifact. Some V segments, TRBV6-2 and TRBV6-3 among them, were indistinguishable and were therefore excluded.

This CDR3 has 21 residues. Losses at the gene ends were 5 bases for V and 3 bases for J; bases not matched to a gene: 19. Germline V gene lookup returns CDR1 PRHDT and CDR2 FYEKMQ (reference sequence). The specimen sequenced was PBMCs. The V call is TRBV13, the J call TRBJ2-2, with 12 bases fitting TRBD2. This clonotype was sampled from a female donor in good health and CMV-seronegative. Here the CDR3 reads CASSGTANLAGGPGDTGELFF. Written as DNA, the CDR3 is TGTGCCAGCAGCGGAACCGCGAATCTAGCGGGGGGGCCAGGGGACACCGGGGAGCTGTTTTTT.